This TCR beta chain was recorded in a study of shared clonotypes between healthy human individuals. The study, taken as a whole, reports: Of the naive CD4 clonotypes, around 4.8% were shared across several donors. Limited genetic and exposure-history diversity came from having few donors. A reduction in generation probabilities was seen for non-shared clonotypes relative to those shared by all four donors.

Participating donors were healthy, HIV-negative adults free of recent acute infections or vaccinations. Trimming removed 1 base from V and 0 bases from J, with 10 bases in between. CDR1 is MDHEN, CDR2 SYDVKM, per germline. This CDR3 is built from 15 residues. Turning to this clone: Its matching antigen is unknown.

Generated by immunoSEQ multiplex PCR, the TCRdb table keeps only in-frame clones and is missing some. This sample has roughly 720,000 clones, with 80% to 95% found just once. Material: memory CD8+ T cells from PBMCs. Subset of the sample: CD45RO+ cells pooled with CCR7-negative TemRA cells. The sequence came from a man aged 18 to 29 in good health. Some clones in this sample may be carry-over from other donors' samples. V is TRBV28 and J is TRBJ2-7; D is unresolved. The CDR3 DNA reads TGTGCCAGCAGTTTATTATTGGGATTCTCCTACGAGCAGTACTTC. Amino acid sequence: CASSLLLGFSYEQYF.